Listed here are 27 T cell receptor beta chains from one sample, sequenced in a study of blood T cell repertoires in COVID-19. Libraries were prepared by immunoSEQ multiplex PCR; TCRdb keeps only in-frame clonotypes and omits some of them. The sample has some 250,000 clones; approximately 86% are singletons. Source material: peripheral blood. The receptors here all came from a woman aged 60-75 years with COVID-19, enrolled during active disease.

The chain's CDR3 is CASSFRLASQTQYF. The CDR3 nucleotides are TGTGCCAGCAGCTTTCGACTAGCCTCCCAGACCCAGTACTTC. This rearrangement joins TRBV7-2 to TRBJ2-5; 7 positions match TRBD2. V shed 3 bases and J 6 bases; nucleotides not matched to a gene: 7. The CDR3 spans 14 residues. Germline CDR1 SGHTA, CDR2 FQGNSA.

This clone has ten or more counts. The chain recombines TRBV18 with TRBJ2-1; 8 bases fit TRBD2. The CDR3 runs to 17 residues. V trimming: 6 bases; J trimming: 0 bases; junction bases outside the gene matches: 10. From germline, CDR1 is KGHSH and CDR2 LQKENI. In DNA, the CDR3 is TGTGCCAGCTCCCTGACCGAGCGGGGGAGCTCCTACAATGAGCAGTTCTTC. Its translation: CASSLTERGSSYNEQFF.

The gene calls are TRBV5-6 and TRBJ1-2; D ambiguous. The V and J ends lost 1 base and 7 bases respectively, with 8 bases between them. Germline lookup yields CDR1 SGHDT and CDR2 YYEEEE. The CDR3 length is 12 residues. The CDR3: CASSLSSGGYTF. In DNA form, the CDR3 reads TGTGCCAGCAGCTTGAGCTCTGGTGGCTACACCTTC.

V gene TRBV28 combines with J gene TRBJ2-2; D is possibly TRBD1 (5 bases). The CDR3 runs 14 residues. The V gene lost 7 bases and the J gene lost 1 base, with 10 bases spanning the gap. The germline V gene encodes CDR1 MDHEN and CDR2 SYDVKM. As DNA, the CDR3 is TGTGCCAGCATCCGACAGCGGAACACCGGGGAGCTGTTTTTT. Translating gives CASIRQRNTGELFF.

This clone appeared a single time. This chain joins TRBV11-2 and TRBJ1-5, with 8 bases that match TRBD1. Per the germline V gene, CDR1 is SGHAT and CDR2 is FQNNGV. The CDR3 runs 15 residues. Trimming took 1 base from V and 6 from J; bases not matched to a gene: 5. CDR3 bases: TGTGCCAGCAGCTTAGCCCAGGACAGGGCTCAGCCCCAGCATTTT. This encodes CASSLAQDRAQPQHF.

The chain uses TRBV18 and TRBJ2-3; D unresolved. The germline V gene has CDR1 KGHSH and CDR2 LQKENI. With 1 base removed from V and 2 bases from J, the gap between germline ends came to 10 bases. The CDR3 extends over 15 amino acids. The CDR3 sequence: CASSPRASNTDTQYF. For the CDR3, the DNA is TGTGCCAGCTCACCACGAGCTAGTAACACAGATACGCAGTATTTT. Full variable domain (outside the CDR3, taken from reference TRBV18 and TRBJ2-3): NAGVMQNPRHLVRRRGQEARLRCSPMKGHSHVYWYRQLPEEGLKFMVYLQKENIIDESGMPKERFSAEFPKEGPSILRIQQVVRGDSAAYFCASSPRASNTDTQYFGPGTRLTVL.

The gene calls are TRBV29-1 and TRBJ2-3; D gene unclear. The CDR3 length is 13 residues. V lost 6 bases, J lost 0 bases, and 10 bases lay in between. Germline CDR1 and CDR2: SQVTM and ANQGSEA. The CDR3 reads CSVRSWSTDTQYF. The DNA of the CDR3 is TGCAGCGTCCGGAGTTGGAGCACAGATACGCAGTATTTT.

The chain couples TRBV6-4 to TRBJ2-2; tentatively, D is TRBD1 (6 bases). Trimming stripped 4 bases from V and 5 bases from J, with 11 bases between. Germline-derived CDR1 and CDR2 are MRHNA and SNTAGT. The length of the CDR3 is 14 residues. CDR3 sequence: CASSAQGWTGELFF. In DNA, the CDR3 is TGTGCCAGCAGTGCACAGGGTTGGACCGGGGAGCTGTTTTTT.

This sequence joins TRBV2 and TRBJ1-4; TRBD1 matches 9 bases. CDR1 SNHLY and CDR2 FYNNEI come from the germline V gene. The V segment lost 6 bases and the J segment 7 bases; nucleotides outside the gene matches: 6. The CDR3 consists of 14 residues. In DNA, the CDR3 is TGTGCCAGCAGCTCCGGGACAGGGAGTGAAAAACTGTTTTTT. Its translation: CASSSGTGSEKLFF.

The chain joins TRBV10-1 to TRBJ2-1; 9 bases fit TRBD2. J was trimmed by 5 bases and V by 6 bases; bases with no gene match: 8. This CDR3 is built from 15 residues. The germline gives CDR1 WNHNN, CDR2 SYGVQD (reference sequence). The CDR3 region is CASSPSGIRDNEQFF. Here the CDR3 DNA reads TGCGCCAGCAGCCCTAGCGGGATAAGAGACAATGAGCAGTTCTTC.

This CDR3 reads CASSAGLAGVDEQYF. DNA for the CDR3: TGCGCCAGCAGCGCCGGACTAGCGGGAGTGGACGAGCAGTACTTC. The chain carries TRBV5-1 and TRBJ2-7, with TRBD2 identical over 13 bases. Trimming removed 4 bases from V and 5 bases from J; junction bases left unmatched: 6. The germline CDR1 and CDR2 sequences are SGHRS and YFSETQ. The CDR3 has 15 residues.

The chain recombines TRBV9 with TRBJ1-2, with D tentatively TRBD1 (6 bases). Germline CDR1 SGDLS, CDR2 YYNGEE. The CDR3 is made up of 13 amino acids. Deletions cut 4 bases from V and 5 bases from J, with 12 bases between. The CDR3 DNA reads as TGTGCCAGCAGCCCAGGACAGCGTTATGGCTACACCTTC. It codes for CASSPGQRYGYTF.

Of note for this clone: Other nucleotide sequences in the sample specify the same CDR3. This chain connects TRBV9 to TRBJ2-2; D is uncertain. Per germline, CDR1 SGDLS and CDR2 YYNGEE. V was trimmed by 0 bases and J by 4 bases, leaving 4 bases between them. CDR3 length equals 13 residues. The CDR3 region is CASSVAGTGELFF. In nucleotides, the CDR3 is TGTGCCAGCAGCGTAGCCGGCACCGGGGAGCTGTTTTTT. The full variable domain, in which reference TRBV9 and TRBJ2-2 provide the parts outside the CDR3, is DSGVTQTPKHLITATGQRVTLRCSPRSGDLSVYWYQQSLDQGLQFLIQYYNGEERAKGNILERFSAQQFPDLHSELNLSSLELGDSALYFCASSVAGTGELFFGEGSRLTVL.

The rearrangement links TRBV11-2 to TRBJ2-1, with 11 nucleotides matching TRBD2. Trimming at V came to 1 base and at J to 5 bases, leaving 4 bases not matched to a gene. Germline CDR1 reads SGHAT; CDR2 reads FQNNGV. This CDR3 is built from 16 residues. CDR3 in amino acids: CASSLGLAGTNNEQFF. The DNA of the CDR3 is TGTGCCAGCAGCTTAGGACTAGCGGGGACGAACAATGAGCAGTTCTTC.

This chain connects TRBV9 to TRBJ1-4; TRBD1 aligns across 7 bases. This CDR3 contains 18 residues. The germline CDR1 and CDR2 sequences are SGDLS and YYNGEE. The junction had 12 bases not matched to a gene; V was cut back by 0 bases and J by 4 bases. The CDR3 spells CASSVGVGGGRSNEKLFF. CDR3 sequence (DNA): TGTGCCAGCAGCGTAGGAGTCGGAGGGGGCCGGAGTAATGAAAAACTGTTTTTT.

This chain joins TRBV6-1 and TRBJ1-1; D is undetermined. Germline CDR1 MNHNS, CDR2 SASEGT. CDR3 length: 11 residues. The V gene lost 2 bases and the J gene lost 7 bases, with 5 bases spanning the gap. CDR3 region: CASSEYGEAFF. CDR3 DNA: TGTGCCAGCAGTGAATACGGTGAAGCTTTCTTT.

The genes are TRBV6-5 and TRBJ2-7, with TRBD1 matching over 12 bases. The CDR3 is 16 residues long. Germline assignment: CDR1 MNHEY and CDR2 SVGAGI. Trimming took 2 bases from V and 4 from J; bases not matched to a gene: 6. CDR3 bases: TGTGCCAGCAGTTACCCCGGGACAGGGGGCCGTTACGAGCAGTACTTC. Translating gives CASSYPGTGGRYEQYF.

The V call is TRBV9, the J call TRBJ1-1; weak D call: TRBD1 (6 bases). The CDR3 consists of 13 residues. Looked up from germline, CDR1 is SGDLS and CDR2 is YYNGEE. Trimming left V 2 bases short and J 4 bases short, with 9 bases between. CDR3 residues: CASSVTGTTEAFF. The CDR3 DNA reads TGTGCCAGCAGCGTTACAGGGACCACTGAAGCTTTCTTT. Full variable domain (outside the CDR3, taken from reference TRBV9 and TRBJ1-1): DSGVTQTPKHLITATGQRVTLRCSPRSGDLSVYWYQQSLDQGLQFLIQYYNGEERAKGNILERFSAQQFPDLHSELNLSSLELGDSALYFCASSVTGTTEAFFGQGTRLTVV.

The chain carries TRBV28 and TRBJ1-4, with 9 bases aligning to TRBD1. The CDR3 extends over 16 amino acids. V was pared by 4 bases and J by 5 bases, with 8 bases of the junction left unmatched. The germline V gene has CDR1 MDHEN and CDR2 SYDVKM. CDR3 region: CASSYTTGGANEKLFF. The CDR3 bases are TGTGCCAGCAGTTACACCACAGGGGGCGCGAATGAAAAACTGTTTTTT.

The chain employs TRBV7-2 and TRBJ1-4, with D possibly being TRBD1 (5 bases). Trimming took off 2 bases at V and 2 bases at J, with 9 bases between the two ends. Germline V gives CDR1 SGHTA, CDR2 FQGNSA. CDR3 length: 15 residues. In DNA, the CDR3 is TGTGCCAGCAGCTTATGGGGGGGTACTAATGAAAAACTGTTTTTT. The encoded protein is CASSLWGGTNEKLFF.

This clone is a singleton in its sample. The chain recombines TRBV7-9 with TRBJ2-7; TRBD2 matches 9 bases. Per the germline V gene, CDR1 is SEHNR and CDR2 is FQNEAQ (reference sequence). The CDR3 has 17 residues. V lost 2 bases to trimming and J lost 0 bases; unmatched junction nucleotides: 8. DNA of the CDR3: TGTGCCAGCAGCTTATGGGGGCTAGCGGGGAGCTCCTACGAGCAGTACTTC. Translating it yields CASSLWGLAGSSYEQYF.

The chain recombines TRBV19 with TRBJ2-5; the match to TRBD1 covers 7 bases. Germline CDR1 is LNHDA and CDR2 is SQIVND (reference sequence). The CDR3 is made up of 14 amino acids. Losses at the gene ends were 6 bases for V and 3 bases for J; bases not matched to a gene: 7. In DNA form, the CDR3 reads TGTGCCAGTAGGGGCAGGGGGAACGAAGAGACCCAGTACTTC. It yields the protein CASRGRGNEETQYF.

The chain joins TRBV30 to TRBJ1-1; D perhaps matches TRBD1 (5 bases). CDR3 length: 13 residues. Between the trimmed V and J ends, which lost 6 bases and 1 base, there was a span of 12 bases. Germline values: CDR1 GTSNPN, CDR2 SVGIG (reference sequence). The CDR3: CACRGTPNTEAFF. CDR3 nucleotides: TGTGCCTGTCGTGGGACTCCGAACACTGAAGCTTTCTTT.

The chain couples TRBV5-1 to TRBJ1-3, with 8 bases matching TRBD1. Germline CDR1 is SGHRS and CDR2 is YFSETQ. The V gene end was trimmed by 4 bases and the J gene end by 0 bases; junction bases not matched to a gene: 3. The CDR3 contains 15 residues. This chain's CDR3 is CASSGGTGSGNTIYF. As DNA, the CDR3 is TGCGCCAGCAGCGGCGGGACAGGCTCTGGAAACACCATATATTTT.

V is TRBV30 and J is TRBJ2-4, with a tentative D call TRBD2 (6 bases). V was shortened by 7 bases and J by 4 bases, with 17 bases between the two germline ends. CDR1 and CDR2 (germline): GTSNPN, SVGIG (reference sequence). This CDR3 has 14 amino acids. In DNA form, the CDR3 reads TGTGCCTCTAACCCGCGGGACCGAAAAAACATTCAGTACTTC. It encodes CASNPRDRKNIQYF.

This chain joins TRBV6-5 and TRBJ1-1; D remains unclear. The germline gives CDR1 MNHEY, CDR2 SVGAGI. V lost 2 bases, J lost 7 bases, and 8 bases lay in between. The CDR3 is made up of 12 amino acids. CDR3 sequence reads: CASSYHTDEAFF. DNA of the CDR3: TGTGCCAGCAGTTACCATACAGATGAAGCTTTCTTT.

The J gene is TRBJ2-2, the V gene TRBV29-1, with a weak D call TRBD1 (7 bases). The germline V gene encodes CDR1 SQVTM and CDR2 ANQGSEA. This CDR3 has 13 amino acids. The V end lost 6 bases, the J end lost 4 bases, and 12 bases lay between the germline ends. CDR3 coding DNA: TGCAGCGTGGCGGGACAGAGCACCGGGGAGCTGTTTTTT. This sequence encodes CSVAGQSTGELFF.